This T cell receptor (beta chain) was sequenced during a study of blood T cell repertoires in COVID-19. Whole-study context: Collection of acute and convalescent COVID-19 samples took place in the United States, Italy and Spain. In each case, the material was cDNA or gDNA derived from T cells, B-cell-depleted T cells, or PBMCs.

Unmatched junction bases numbered 4, after V lost 4 bases and J lost 8 bases. CDR1 and CDR2 (germline): LGHNA, YSLEER. CDR3 size: 15 residues. In the authors' methods: Researchers report that nucleated cell counts were estimated from reference gene primer amplification. TCRdb keeps only in-frame clones here, not all; method: immunoSEQ multiplex PCR. V and J calls and clone size are as listed in that table; D and trimming were resolved from the DNA. The sample has approximately 150,000 clones, more than 65% seen once. The chain employs TRBV4-3 and TRBJ1-6; 11 nucleotides align to TRBD1. The clonotype comes from a man between 65 and 85 years old with active or convalescent COVID-19. The sequencing input was peripheral blood. CDR3 sequence (DNA): TGCGCCAGCAGCCGAGGGACAGGGGGTTATTCACCCCTCCACTTT. Its protein is CASSRGTGGYSPLHF.